A selection of T cell receptor beta chains follows, all from one sample in a study of CD8 T cells in Susac syndrome. TCRdb recomputed calls from the immunoSEQ multiplex PCR reads with MiXCR, one row per CDR3 protein. The sample has tens of thousands of distinct CDR3 sequences; roughly 94% are singletons. Sequenced input: CD8+ T cells from PBMCs. The source is a human donor with multiple sclerosis. Each CDR3 is given with its conserved first and last residue. D genes are given only for firm matches. Not all rows give a size; the values are once, few, many and, for expanded clones, a class.

clone_size j_call v_call d_call cdr3_nt cdr3_aa
. TRBJ2-3 TRBV10-3 . TGTGCCATCACCTCGGGCCTCACAGATACGCAGTATTTT CAITSGLTDTQYF
. TRBJ2-2 TRBV29-1 . TGCAGCATGTCCTGGGCTAACACCGGGGAGCTGTTTTTT CSMSWANTGELFF
. TRBJ2-7 TRBV27 . TGTGCCAGCAGCCCCGGGACCGACTACGAGCAGTACTTC CASSPGTDYEQYF
. TRBJ2-5 TRBV6-2/TRBV6-3 . TGTGCCAGCAGGGACGGCCTCGATAGTGAGACCCAGTACTTC CASRDGLDSETQYF
. TRBJ2-7 TRBV20-1 . TGCAGTGCTACCGGACACTCATCCTACGAGCAGTACTTC CSATGHSSYEQYF
. TRBJ1-6 TRBV27 . TGTGCCAGCAGTTTATGGACAGACTATAATTCACCCCTCCACTTT CASSLWTDYNSPLHF
. TRBJ1-6 TRBV30 . TGTGCTCTAGCGTCACCCCTCCACTTT CALASPLHF
. TRBJ1-5 TRBV2 TRBD1 TGTGCCAGCAGTGAGACAGGGGGAAGGCGGAATCAGCCCCAGCATTTT CASSETGGRRNQPQHF
. TRBJ2-2 TRBV30 . TGTGCCTGGAGTCCCAGGACCGGGGAGCTGTTTTTT CAWSPRTGELFF
. TRBJ2-1 TRBV27 . TGTGCCAGCAGTCCAACCGTGCTTAATGAGCAGTTCTTC CASSPTVLNEQFF
. TRBJ2-3 TRBV27 TRBD2 TGTGCCAGCAGTCGCCTCGGGACTAGCGGTACAAAAGACACAGATACGCAGTATTTT CASSRLGTSGTKDTDTQYF
. TRBJ1-5 TRBV27 . TGTGCCAGCAGCCTCACGGGACCTCGGGGCAATCAGCCCCAGCATTTT CASSLTGPRGNQPQHF
. TRBJ2-1 TRBV7-9 . TGTGCCAGCAGCCCCTTACGCTCAGTCCCCTCCTACAATGAGCAGTTCTTC CASSPLRSVPSYNEQFF
. TRBJ1-2 TRBV9 . TGTGCCAGCAGCGTCGATCCAGGGGACCGTGGCTACACCTTC CASSVDPGDRGYTF
. TRBJ2-7 TRBV4-1 . TGCGCCAGCAGCCCCTCCATGGAGTACATCTCCTACGAGCAGTACTTC CASSPSMEYISYEQYF
. TRBJ2-3 TRBV9 . TGTGCCAGCAGCCGTGAGGACAGCCCAGATACGCAGTATTTT CASSREDSPDTQYF
. TRBJ2-7 TRBV20-1 . TGCAGTGCTAGGGAGATATCCCCCTACGAGCAGTACTTC CSAREISPYEQYF
. TRBJ1-1 TRBV29-1 TRBD1 TGCAGCGTTGGGACAGGGGAAACTGAAGCTTTCTTT CSVGTGETEAFF
. TRBJ2-5 TRBV10-3 . TGTGCCATCAGTGAGCCCGTAGAGTACCAAGAGACCCAGTACTTC CAISEPVEYQETQYF
. TRBJ2-5 TRBV7-9 . TGTGCCAGCAGCTCGCCCCTCCGGGATACGTACCAAGAGACCCAGTACTTC CASSSPLRDTYQETQYF
. TRBJ2-2 TRBV6-5 TRBD2 TGTGCCAGCAGTTCTGCGACTAGCGGGATTTACGGCGGGGAGCTGTTTTTT CASSSATSGIYGGELFF
. TRBJ2-1 TRBV15 TRBD2 TGTGCCACCAGCAGGCTAGTAGTAGCGGGAGTCTGGAATGAGCAGTTCTTC CATSRLVVAGVWNEQFF
. TRBJ2-7 TRBV27 . TGTGCCAGCAGTTCAGGATTATACGAGCAGTACTTC CASSSGLYEQYF
. TRBJ1-6 TRBV19 . TGTGCCAGTAGTATATATTCGTTGGAAACGGGTTCACCCCTCCACTTT CASSIYSLETGSPLHF
. TRBJ1-4 TRBV29-1 TRBD1 TGCAGCGTTGCCGGACAGGGTGGAGTGAGTGAAAAACTGTTTTTT CSVAGQGGVSEKLFF
few TRBJ2-3 TRBV4-1 TRBD1 TGCGCCAGCAGCCCTCGGACAGGGATAGTAGATACGCAGTATTTT CASSPRTGIVDTQYF
. TRBJ2-2 TRBV27 TRBD2 TGTGCCAGCAGTCGGACTAGCGGGGGCACCGGGGAGCTGTTTTTT CASSRTSGGTGELFF
. TRBJ1-1 TRBV7-9 . TGTGCCAGCAGCTTAGACCTTGAAGCTTTCTTT CASSLDLEAFF
. TRBJ2-7 TRBV4-1 . TGCGCCAGCAGCCAAGATTTAAACCGAGAGCAGTACTTC CASSQDLNREQYF
. TRBJ2-5 TRBV12-3/TRBV12-4 . TGTGCCAGCACCGCCGCTCATGAACGTGGAGAGACCCAGTACTTC CASTAAHERGETQYF
. TRBJ2-2 TRBV24-1 . TGTGCCACCAGTGATTTAGGGGGTAGCCCCGGGGAGCTGTTTTTT CATSDLGGSPGELFF
. TRBJ1-1 TRBV13 . TGTGCCAGCAGCCTCCGGACAGTGAACACTGAAGCTTTCTTT CASSLRTVNTEAFF
. TRBJ2-7 TRBV20-1 . TGCAGTGCTAGAGATCTTAATCCGGGGCCCCTGACCTACGAGCAGTACTTC CSARDLNPGPLTYEQYF
. TRBJ2-2 TRBV6-5 . TGTGCCAGCACCCCGGGAACTGAGAACACCGGGGAGCTGTTTTTT CASTPGTENTGELFF
. TRBJ2-3 TRBV13 . TGTGCCAGCAGCGAACAGGGCTCTTACGCAACAGATACGCAGTATTTT CASSEQGSYATDTQYF
. TRBJ2-1 TRBV12-3/TRBV12-4 TRBD2 TGTGCCAGCAGACACGGGACTAGCGGGCCTTTCGATGAGCAGTTCTTC CASRHGTSGPFDEQFF
. TRBJ2-1 TRBV12-3/TRBV12-4 . TGTGCCAGCAGCCCTAGCGAGCTATACAATGAGCAGTTCTTC CASSPSELYNEQFF
. TRBJ1-2 TRBV5-1 TRBD1 TGCGCCAGCAGCGCCAACAGGGGAACAGCTAACTATGGCTACACCTTC CASSANRGTANYGYTF
. TRBJ2-7 TRBV27 TRBD2 TGTGCCAGCAGCCGGGGGGGTACCTACGAGCAGTACTTC CASSRGGTYEQYF
. TRBJ1-2 TRBV13 . TGTGCCAGCAGCTTAGAAGGGGACTATGGCTACACCTTC CASSLEGDYGYTF
. TRBJ2-1 TRBV28 TRBD1 TGTGCCAGCAGTCTCCCCGGGACAGGCAACAATGAGCAGTTCTTC CASSLPGTGNNEQFF
. TRBJ2-5 TRBV15 TRBD1 TGTGCCACCAGCAGAGACTCAAGATTACAGGGGAGCCAGTACTTC CATSRDSRLQGSQYF